The 10 T cell receptor beta chains given below trace back to one sample, sequenced in a study of regulatory T cells in long-lasting Graves disease. Time point meaning: newly diagnosed GD, antithyroid drugs for less than 3 months. There was RNA extracted from PBMCs, and the TCR library was made from it. The authors built TCR beta libraries using iRepertoire HTBI primers and Arm-PCR of CDR3 regions. MiXCR, run by TCRdb on the multiplex PCR reads, gives a single entry per CDR3 protein. The data hold some 500,000 distinct CDR3 sequences, with around an eighth observed a single time. Separately, the same data were catalogued under a study of T cells in Graves' hyperthyroidism and ophthalmopathy.

The source material was peripheral blood mononuclear cells (PBMCs), sampled at new diagnosis, from a patient treated with antithyroid drugs. Receptors were obtained from a man in his thirties or forties with Graves disease.

The J gene is TRBJ2-7, the V gene TRBV19; 11 nucleotides align to TRBD1. The CDR3 consists of 14 residues. V dropped 3 bases and J dropped 5; count of bases not matched to a gene: 3. Germline V gene lookup returns CDR1 LNHDA and CDR2 SQIVND (reference sequence). In DNA form, the CDR3 reads TGTGCCAGTAGTATCCGGGACAGGGGGGACGAGCAGTACTTC. It translates to CASSIRDRGDEQYF. Using reference TRBV19 and TRBJ2-7 for the parts outside the CDR3, the full variable domain is DGGITQSPKYLFRKEGQNVTLSCEQNLNHDAMYWYRQDPGQGLRLIYYSQIVNDFQKGDIAEGYSVSREKKESFPLTVTSAQKNPTAFYLCASSIRDRGDEQYFGPGTRLTVT.

This clonotype has a count of ten or more. This chain joins TRBV2 and TRBJ1-5; no firm D call. V lost 5 bases to trimming and J lost 0 bases, with 8 bases between them. The germline gives CDR1 SNHLY, CDR2 FYNNEI. This CDR3 has 14 residues. The CDR3 DNA reads TGTGCCAGCAGTCGGCAGGATAGCAATCAGCCCCAGCATTTT. Amino acid sequence: CASSRQDSNQPQHF.

This clonotype was counted at least ten times. The chain joins TRBV6-5 to TRBJ2-1; D remains unclear. The CDR3 loop spans 13 amino acids. The germline CDR1 and CDR2 sequences are MNHEY and SVGAGI. V was clipped by 2 bases and J by 5 bases, with 7 bases between them. CDR3 sequence reads: CASSYGLNNEQFF. The CDR3 DNA is TGTGCCAGCAGTTACGGGCTTAACAATGAGCAGTTCTTC.

DNA of the CDR3: TGCGCCAGCAGCCCCAAGGACAGGGGGCGTTCACCCCTCCACTTT. Amino acids: CASSPKDRGRSPLHF. The rearrangement links TRBV5-1 to TRBJ1-6; 11 bases are a match to TRBD1. Germline assignment: CDR1 SGHRS and CDR2 YFSETQ. The CDR3 has 15 residues. Trimming removed 4 bases from V and 9 bases from J; junction bases left unmatched: 6.

Concerning this clonotype itself: A clone one base away is much larger, so this may be a read error. The chain has TRBV6-1 and TRBJ1-2; D gene uncertain. The length of the CDR3 is 12 residues. Trimming shortened V by 2 bases and J by 0 bases, and 1 base separated the two germline ends. Germline CDR1 reads MNHNS; CDR2 reads SASEGT. The CDR3 reads CASSESNYGYTF. The CDR3 coding sequence is TGTGCCAGCAGTGAATCTAACTATGGCTACACCTTC.

This clonotype has at least ten counts. This chain connects TRBV28 to TRBJ2-2; TRBD1 matches at 9 bases. This CDR3 is 16 amino acids long. Looked up from germline, CDR1 is MDHEN and CDR2 is SYDVKM. V gave up 5 bases and J gave up 5 bases; unmatched junction bases: 9. CDR3 DNA: TGTGCCAGCAGTCTCTCCGGGACAGGGAAGACCGGGGAGCTGTTTTTT. It yields the protein CASSLSGTGKTGELFF.

This clonotype has just a few counts. The V call is TRBV3-1, the J call TRBJ2-5; TRBD1 matches at 10 bases. The V and J ends lost 4 bases and 5 bases, in that order; junction bases with no gene match: 10. Germline V gene lookup returns CDR1 LGHDT and CDR2 YNNKEL (reference sequence). CDR3 length equals 16 residues. CDR3 residues: CASSPSMGQGFETQYF. CDR3 bases: TGTGCCAGCAGCCCTTCGATGGGACAGGGGTTTGAGACCCAGTACTTC.

This clonotype was found many times. The CDR3 protein is CASSLGTNPYNEQFF. The CDR3 nucleotides read TGTGCCAGCAGTCTCGGGACTAACCCGTACAATGAGCAGTTCTTC. The chain links TRBV13 to TRBJ2-1, with TRBD2 identical over 7 bases. The CDR3 runs 15 residues. Unmatched junction bases numbered 9, after V lost 6 bases and J lost 4 bases. CDR1 is PRHDT and CDR2 is FYEKMQ in the germline V gene (reference sequence). Using reference TRBV13 and TRBJ2-1 for the parts outside the CDR3, the full variable domain is AAGVIQSPRHLIKEKRETATLKCYPIPRHDTVYWYQQGPGQDPQFLISFYEKMQSDKGSIPDRFSAQQFSDYHSELNMSSLELGDSALYFCASSLGTNPYNEQFFGPGTRLTVL.

This clonotype appeared many times. This chain joins TRBV6-1 and TRBJ1-1; perhaps TRBD1 as D (5 bases). This CDR3 has 14 residues. Germline CDR1 and CDR2: MNHNS and SASEGT. The V end was cut by 5 bases, the J end by 7 bases, with 17 bases between. CDR3: CASSLGRGMSEAFF. The CDR3 region has the DNA TGTGCCAGCAGTCTAGGAAGGGGCATGAGTGAAGCTTTCTTT.

This clonotype was found many times. The genes are TRBV10-2 and TRBJ2-3; no reliable D call. This CDR3 region has 15 residues. V lost 0 bases, J lost 3 bases, and 10 bases lay in between. Germline V gene sequence: CDR1 WSHSY, CDR2 SAAADI. Here the CDR3 reads CASSESKSHTDTQYF. CDR3 in DNA: TGCGCCAGCAGTGAGTCGAAATCCCATACAGATACGCAGTATTTT.